This T cell receptor beta chain came from a study of PD-1 blockade in classical Hodgkin lymphoma. Overall study results and limits: There remain no defined causes for the repertoire differences, which possibly reflect disease activity or prior therapy. Newly diagnosed patients reportedly trailed healthy donors in baseline TCR diversity.

Noted time point: newly diagnosed, previously untreated cHL patient sample. By magnetic negative selection, CD4+ T cells were purified from thawed PBMCs. Worth noting for this clone: As yet, its antigen is unknown.

Produced via immunoSEQ multiplex PCR; TCRdb's table is partial and in-frame only. The data show 20,000 to 25,000 clones, about 90% seen once. This CDR3 is 14 amino acids long. V lost 3 bases to trimming and J lost 8 bases, with 15 bases between them. Germline loops: CDR1 SGHRS, CDR2 YFSETQ. The sequenced sample consisted of CD4+ T cells from blood. The J gene is TRBJ2-1, the V gene TRBV5-1, with D possibly being TRBD1 (7 bases). The TCR comes from a human donor with classical Hodgkin lymphoma. CDR3 sequence: CASSSRQGLYEQFF. The CDR3 DNA sequence: TGCGCCAGCAGCTCCCGACAGGGACTCTATGAGCAGTTCTTC.